These T cell receptor beta chains were read from a single sample in a study of cytomegalovirus exposure and HLA in healthy donors. TCRdb's table, derived via immunoSEQ multiplex PCR, lists solely in-frame clones and lacks some. The sample includes approximately 120,000 clones, under 85% of them seen just once. Sequencing was performed on PBMCs. These TCRs come from a woman aged 45 to 65 in good health and CMV-seropositive. CDR3s include the opening cysteine and the closing phenylalanine or tryptophan. The D gene is left open where the match is weak. The size field is filled for only some rows; it gives once, few, many or a size class.

V	D	J	size	CDR3
TRBV10-2	-	TRBJ2-7	few	CASKEETAYEQYF
TRBV5-6	TRBD1	TRBJ2-7	once	CASSSWDRLSYEQYF
TRBV9	-	TRBJ2-6	-	CASSAMSSGANVLTF
TRBV29-1	-	TRBJ1-3	-	CSVPGSSGNTIYF
TRBV19	-	TRBJ2-5	-	CASSIEVAAQETQYF
TRBV4-1	-	TRBJ2-5	-	CASSRDTGSQETQYF
TRBV14	-	TRBJ2-5	-	CASSQERETQYF
TRBV19	-	TRBJ2-7	-	CASSTMRDRSYEQYF
TRBV27	-	TRBJ1-2	-	CASPHSPADYGYTF
TRBV18	TRBD1	TRBJ1-4	once	CASSPFQGESGEKLFF
TRBV7-2	-	TRBJ1-4	few	CASSSTGPGGWEKLFF
TRBV5-5	-	TRBJ1-1	-	CASSLEPVTEAFF
TRBV20-1	-	TRBJ2-7	-	CSASRSYEQYF
TRBV7-9	-	TRBJ2-7	-	CASSLAGGYYSYEQYF
TRBV5-1	TRBD2	TRBJ2-1	-	CASRAGGPDNEQFF
TRBV25-1	-	TRBJ1-3	-	CASSAGKRASIYF
TRBV19	-	TRBJ2-7	-	CATRLELAYEQYF
TRBV5-1	-	TRBJ2-3	-	CASSLGLDGTNTDTQYF
TRBV4-3	-	TRBJ2-5	-	CASSRGLQETQYF
TRBV5-6	-	TRBJ2-1	-	CASSWGGTAYNEQFF
TRBV2	-	TRBJ1-1	-	CASSEMGGSNTEAFF
TRBV2	TRBD2	TRBJ2-2	-	CASSRDSGGTGELFF
TRBV6-5	TRBD2	TRBJ2-7	-	CASSPPLAGGEQYF
TRBV7-3	-	TRBJ2-5	-	CSSSLGTGAQETQYF
TRBV5-4	TRBD1	TRBJ1-1	-	CASSNQGALTEAFF
TRBV5-1	-	TRBJ2-3	-	CASSLAEELSQYF
TRBV27	-	TRBJ2-2	-	CASSPLGPNTGELFF
TRBV5-6	-	TRBJ2-1	-	CASSGVRNEQFF
TRBV19	-	TRBJ2-4	-	CASRQGFGNIQYF
TRBV4-3	-	TRBJ2-5	-	CASSQVQGQGIQETQYF
TRBV6-6	-	TRBJ2-5	few	CAISGGQLLQETQYF
TRBV5-6	-	TRBJ1-5	-	CASSVALGNNQPQHF
TRBV5-1	-	TRBJ2-5	-	CTSSLGRGGETQYF
TRBV19	-	TRBJ1-1	-	CASQWGGSTEAFF
TRBV4-3	-	TRBJ2-1	-	CASSQLSSAPYNEQFF
TRBV11-3	TRBD2	TRBJ2-1	once	CASSFRTSGADNEQFF
TRBV5-1	-	TRBJ1-6	-	CASREGGTNSPLHF
TRBV7-3	TRBD2	TRBJ2-1	-	CASSLRPRGAVVGDEQFF
TRBV5-6	-	TRBJ1-2	-	CASSLETGRPYGYTF
TRBV7-2	TRBD2	TRBJ2-2	-	CASSLVRGVNTGELFF
TRBV5-1	-	TRBJ1-6	-	CASSIDGMNNSPLHF
TRBV12-2	-	TRBJ2-1	-	CASRFRRSSYNEQFF
TRBV7-3	-	TRBJ2-5	-	CASSPGLGETQYF
TRBV2	TRBD1	TRBJ1-1	-	CASSLYGQEASEAFF
TRBV19	TRBD1	TRBJ1-5	few	CASSEGQYQPQHF
TRBV6-1	TRBD1	TRBJ1-1	-	CAIPGQGATEAFF
TRBV5-1	-	TRBJ1-1	-	CASGEGGEGTEAFF
TRBV14	-	TRBJ2-2	-	CASSQVRNTGELFF
TRBV27	-	TRBJ2-3	-	CATQGWGTSTDTQYF
TRBV9	TRBD2	TRBJ2-5	few	CASSVGTGGGTSGRTGQETQYF
TRBV7-2	TRBD1	TRBJ2-7	-	CASSLGTAETYEQYF
TRBV7-9	-	TRBJ2-5	-	CASSITSGETQYF
TRBV19	TRBD2	TRBJ2-7	-	CASSMAGGGSYEQYF
TRBV19	-	TRBJ1-5	few	CASRGGAQPQHF
TRBV7-8	-	TRBJ2-2	-	CASSLRLLNTGELFF